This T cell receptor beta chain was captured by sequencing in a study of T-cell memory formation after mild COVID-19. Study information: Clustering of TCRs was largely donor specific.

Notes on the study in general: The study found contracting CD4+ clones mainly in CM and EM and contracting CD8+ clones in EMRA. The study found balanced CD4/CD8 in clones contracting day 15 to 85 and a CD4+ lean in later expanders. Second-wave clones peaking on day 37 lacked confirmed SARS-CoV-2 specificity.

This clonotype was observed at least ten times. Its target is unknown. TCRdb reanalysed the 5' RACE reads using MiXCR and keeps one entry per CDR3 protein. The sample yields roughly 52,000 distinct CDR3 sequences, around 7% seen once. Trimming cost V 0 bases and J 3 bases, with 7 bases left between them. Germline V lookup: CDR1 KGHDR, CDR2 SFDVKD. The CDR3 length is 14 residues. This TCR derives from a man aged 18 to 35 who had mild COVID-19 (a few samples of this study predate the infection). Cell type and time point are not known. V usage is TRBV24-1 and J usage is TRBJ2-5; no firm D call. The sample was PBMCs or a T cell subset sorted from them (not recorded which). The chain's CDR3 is CATSDLNGEETQYF. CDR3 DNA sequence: TGTGCCACCAGTGATTTGAACGGTGAAGAGACCCAGTACTTC.